These 14 T cell receptor beta chains were sequenced from one sample in a study of T cell changes during pregnancy in multiple sclerosis. Measured with immunoSEQ multiplex PCR; TCRdb has only the in-frame clones, and not every one. Of about 60,000 clones in the sample, roughly 87% are singletons; the top ten hold about 2%. Sample: peripheral blood, taken in the second trimester of pregnancy. These TCRs come from a female donor in good health, enrolled as a control in a pregnancy study.

The chain carries TRBV7-9 and TRBJ2-2; TRBD2 matches 7 bases. V lost 5 bases to trimming and J lost 6 bases; unmatched junction nucleotides: 9. Looked up from germline, CDR1 is SEHNR and CDR2 is FQNEAQ (reference sequence). This CDR3 is 15 amino acids long. The CDR3 spells CASSPNSGLSGELFF. CDR3 DNA sequence: TGTGCCAGCAGCCCGAATAGCGGGTTGTCCGGGGAGCTGTTTTTT.

The DNA of the CDR3 is TGTGCCAGCAGCTTAGCGCTGGGACAGAATGGCTACACCTTC. Translation: CASSLALGQNGYTF. The chain recombines TRBV7-2 with TRBJ1-2; 7 bases line up with TRBD1. J gave up 6 bases and V 0 bases, and 4 bases lay outside the gene matches. The CDR3 is 14 residues long. From germline, CDR1 is SGHTA and CDR2 FQGNSA.

The CDR3 here is CASGTGHGYEQYF. Written as DNA, the CDR3 is TGTGCCAGCGGGACAGGTCACGGCTACGAGCAGTACTTC. The V and J genes are TRBV6-1 and TRBJ2-7; 8 bases align to TRBD1. The CDR3 is 13 amino acids. The V gene's germline CDR1 is MNHNS and CDR2 SASEGT. Trimming removed 8 bases from V and 3 bases from J; junction bases left unmatched: 6.

This clone was seen just once. The chain couples TRBV28 to TRBJ2-5, with D perhaps matching TRBD2 (7 bases). Between the trimmed V and J ends, which lost 6 bases and 5 bases, there was a span of 13 bases. This CDR3 has 13 residues. Germline CDR1 reads MDHEN; CDR2 reads SYDVKM. CDR3 sequence: CASRPSGGETQYF. In DNA, the CDR3 is TGTGCCAGCAGGCCCTCGGGGGGCGAGACCCAGTACTTC.

The gene calls are TRBV5-6 and TRBJ1-1; 10 bases are a match to TRBD1. Germline V gene data show CDR1 as SGHDT and CDR2 as YYEEEE. The V segment lost 3 bases and the J segment 1 base; nucleotides outside the gene matches: 6. The CDR3 is 16 residues long. CDR3 residues: CASSSTGGLENTEAFF. The CDR3 DNA follows: TGTGCCAGCAGCTCGACAGGGGGCCTTGAGAACACTGAAGCTTTCTTT.

The chain combines TRBV5-1 with TRBJ2-1; weak D call: TRBD1 (6 bases). V lost 2 bases and J lost 9, with 21 bases in between. Looked up from germline, CDR1 is SGHRS and CDR2 is YFSETQ. The CDR3 length is 16 residues. The CDR3 sequence is CASSFVGRDEGGEQFF. Here the CDR3 DNA reads TGCGCCAGCAGCTTTGTGGGCAGAGACGAAGGGGGTGAGCAGTTCTTC.

This chain uses TRBV27 with TRBJ1-4; D gene uncertain. Germline CDR1 reads MNHEY; CDR2 reads SMNVEV (reference sequence). The V gene lost 5 bases and the J gene lost 0 bases, with 10 bases spanning the gap. CDR3 length equals 15 residues. CDR3 nucleotide sequence: TGTGCCAGCAGTCCCCGCCCGGCAACTAATGAAAAACTGTTTTTT. Its translation: CASSPRPATNEKLFF.

The rearrangement links TRBV5-5 to TRBJ1-2, with TRBD1 matching 9 bases. J was trimmed by 7 bases and V by 6 bases; bases with no gene match: 10. CDR3 length: 14 amino acids. Germline V gene data show CDR1 as SGHKS and CDR2 as YYEKEE (reference sequence). The CDR3 region has the DNA TGTGCCAGCACCCTAGAGGGACAGGGATCTGGCTACACCTTC. This sequence encodes CASTLEGQGSGYTF.

The chain has TRBV28 and TRBJ2-6, with D perhaps TRBD2 (6 bases). The V end was cut by 1 base, the J end by 0 bases, with 13 bases between. This CDR3 is 18 amino acids long. Germline CDR1 reads MDHEN; CDR2 reads SYDVKM. The CDR3 DNA sequence: TGTGCCAGCAGTTTATCGGAGGGGTTGGGCTCTGGGGCCAACGTCCTGACTTTC. Translating it yields CASSLSEGLGSGANVLTF.

The chain links TRBV5-1 to TRBJ2-3; 8 nucleotides match TRBD1. The CDR3 is made up of 14 amino acids. Germline V CDR1 and CDR2: SGHRS, YFSETQ. V was clipped by 5 bases and J by 1 base; unmatched bases: 3. Written as DNA, the CDR3 is TGCGCCAGCAGAAGGGGACAGGGCACAGATACGCAGTATTTT. Protein product: CASRRGQGTDTQYF.

The V gene is TRBV7-2, the J gene TRBJ1-6; D possibly corresponds to TRBD1 (6 bases). Germline V lookup: CDR1 SGHTA, CDR2 FQGNSA. The CDR3 is 12 residues long. The V and J ends lost 5 bases and 11 bases respectively, with 10 bases between them. The CDR3 spells CASSHRVAPLHF. CDR3 nucleotide sequence: TGTGCCAGCAGCCACAGGGTCGCACCCCTCCACTTT.

The chain joins TRBV30 to TRBJ1-2; 10 bases align to TRBD1. Trimming took 5 bases from V and 3 from J; bases not matched to a gene: 6. CDR1 and CDR2 (germline): GTSNPN, SVGIG (reference sequence). CDR3 length: 14 residues. The CDR3 nucleotides read TGTGCCTGGGGACGGGACAGGGGATACTATGGCTACACCTTC. This gives the protein CAWGRDRGYYGYTF.

The chain joins TRBV4-1 to TRBJ2-7; possibly TRBD1 for D (6 bases). Looked up from germline, CDR1 is MGHRA and CDR2 is YSYEKL. The germline V and J ends were trimmed by 4 bases and 5 bases, with 15 bases remaining between them. The CDR3 has 14 residues. In DNA, the CDR3 is TGCGCCAGCAGCCCGACACAGGGTCCCGACGAGCAGTACTTC. Translation: CASSPTQGPDEQYF.

The rearrangement uses TRBV4-1 and TRBJ2-7; 7 bases line up with TRBD1. Germline CDR1 reads MGHRA; CDR2 reads YSYEKL. Germline trimming cut 6 bases from V and 5 bases from J; bases unmatched to any gene: 28. The CDR3 contains 20 residues. The CDR3 sequence: CASRSIGQRQGSISLNEQYF. As DNA, the CDR3 is TGCGCCAGCAGATCTATAGGTCAACGACAGGGTTCGATTTCGCTTAACGAGCAGTACTTC.